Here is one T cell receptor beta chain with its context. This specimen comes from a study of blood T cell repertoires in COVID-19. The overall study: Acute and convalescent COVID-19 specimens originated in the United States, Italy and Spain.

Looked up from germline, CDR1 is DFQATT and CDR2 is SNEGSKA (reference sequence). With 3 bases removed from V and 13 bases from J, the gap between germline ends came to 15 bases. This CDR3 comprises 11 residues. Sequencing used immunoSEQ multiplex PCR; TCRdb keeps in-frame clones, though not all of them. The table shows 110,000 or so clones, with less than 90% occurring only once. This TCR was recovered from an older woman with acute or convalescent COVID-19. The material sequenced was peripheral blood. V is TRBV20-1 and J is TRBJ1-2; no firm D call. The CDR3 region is CSASDHERVTF. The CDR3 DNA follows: TGCAGTGCTAGTGATCATGAAAGAGTCACCTTC.